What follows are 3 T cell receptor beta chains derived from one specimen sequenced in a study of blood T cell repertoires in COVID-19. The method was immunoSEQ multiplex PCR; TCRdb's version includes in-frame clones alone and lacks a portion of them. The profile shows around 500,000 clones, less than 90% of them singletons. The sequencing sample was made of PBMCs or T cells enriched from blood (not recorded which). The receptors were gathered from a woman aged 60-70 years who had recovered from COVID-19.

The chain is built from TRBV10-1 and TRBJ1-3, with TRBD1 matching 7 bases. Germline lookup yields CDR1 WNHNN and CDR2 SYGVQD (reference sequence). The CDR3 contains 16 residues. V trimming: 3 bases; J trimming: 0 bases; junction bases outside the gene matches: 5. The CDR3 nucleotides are TGCGCCAGCAGTGAACGGACAGGCGGCTCTGGAAACACCATATATTTT. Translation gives CASSERTGGSGNTIYF.

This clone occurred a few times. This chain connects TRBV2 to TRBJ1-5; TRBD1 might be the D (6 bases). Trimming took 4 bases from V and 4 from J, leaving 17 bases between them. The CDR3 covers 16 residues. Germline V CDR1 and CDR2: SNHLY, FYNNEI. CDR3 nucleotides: TGTGCCAGCAGTGTTGCAGGGGTACAACTAAATCAGCCCCAGCATTTT. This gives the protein CASSVAGVQLNQPQHF.

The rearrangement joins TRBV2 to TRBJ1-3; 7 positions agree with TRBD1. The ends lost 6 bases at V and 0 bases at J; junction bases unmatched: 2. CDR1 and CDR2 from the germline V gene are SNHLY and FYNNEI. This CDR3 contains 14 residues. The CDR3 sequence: CASRQGFSGNTIYF. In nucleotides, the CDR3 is TGTGCCAGCAGACAGGGGTTCTCTGGAAACACCATATATTTT.